This T cell receptor beta chain appears in the sequencing data of a study of T cells after yellow fever vaccination (dated by TCRdb to about 2019). Regarding the research as a whole: The SMART-Seq v4 Ultra Low Input RNA kit was used to prepare libraries from fractions with low cell numbers. To follow T-cell clones before and after both primary and booster YFV17D yellow fever vaccination, bulk TCR alpha and beta repertoires underwent longitudinal sequencing. Two healthy male donors, one aged 18 to 30 and one aged 30 to 40 years, were included in the cohort. Blood was drawn at multiple timepoints before and after primary and secondary immunization, with bulk PBMC replicates and cell subsets isolated.

Results and caveats for the whole study, not just this receptor: A small fraction of clonotypes showed up in both the CD4 and CD8 compartments, probably as a result of convergent recombination. Because the study included only a couple of donors, the extent to which the findings can be generalized is limited. Computational filtering was needed because FACS-sorted repertoires could contain abundant contaminating clonotypes from the bulk population. Most clones expanded after primary vaccination were re-detected after the booster (96% of CD4 and about nine tenths of CD8), suggesting broad memory maintenance. The secondary T-cell response was weaker than the primary response but faster, peaking on day 5 instead of day 15.

The sample's treatment or condition label, decoded: live attenuated yellow fever vaccine strain. At each blood-draw timepoint, two biological replicates of bulk PBMCs were collected. A standard Ficoll-Paque protocol was used to isolate PBMCs from peripheral blood. RNA was extracted with TriZol from bulk PBMCs, CD4 and CD8 fractions, and dextramer-positive and dextramer-negative fractions. This clonotype has more than one count but fewer than ten. The clone's antigen remains unknown. The record has no base qualities; no much larger clone is one base away. TCR cDNA was synthesized by 5'RACE template switching, through which a universal primer site and unique molecular identifiers were introduced. Priming for cDNA synthesis came from both the TCR alpha and TCR beta constant segments. Two PCR steps were used to amplify libraries, with sample barcodes and sequencing adapters being added in the second step. Libraries were sequenced on Illumina HiSeq 2500 (2x100 bp) or NovaSeq (2x150 bp). The original methods were these. MIGEC handled demultiplexing of reads and collapsing into UMI consensus sequences, while MiXCR performed V(D)J alignment. Vaccine-responding clonotypes were identified with edgeR using replicate PBMC samples, with FDR below 0.01 and a log2 fold change above 5 up to day 15 being required. CD4 or CD8 identity was assigned to each bulk clonotype according to whether the clonotype was present at higher abundance in the sequenced CD4 repertoire or the sequenced CD8 repertoire. TCRdb took the public reads, trimmed them with fastp at Q25, ran MiXCR for clone calling and kept in-frame beta chains. Entries are consolidated by CDR3 protein sequence, retaining the most common genes and DNA. What appears here as the V and J calls and clone size reflects TCRdb's work, not the paper's. Within this sample are hundreds of thousands of distinct CDR3 sequences, with roughly 13% of them counted one time only. In total, the top ten clones hold more than 12% of the sample.

The specimen was PBMCs, collected on the day of the yellow fever booster vaccination. The sequence derives from a man aged 25-45 years who received the YFV17D yellow fever vaccine.

CDR3 sequence: CASSLSSGGDTQYF. The sequence in DNA is TGCGCCAGCAGCTTGTCCTCCGGGGGCGATACGCAGTATTTT. The sequence joins TRBV5-1 to TRBJ2-3; the D segment may tentatively be TRBD1 or TRBD2, each giving 6 matched bases. Sequences SGHRS (CDR1) and YFSETQ (CDR2) are obtained from the germline V gene. From its cysteine to its phenylalanine, the CDR3 spans 14 amino acids. Here the CDR3 DNA is all that survives: 42 bases in frame from base 1. The junction carries 12 bases between V and J, which are trimmed by 1 base and 6 bases respectively.